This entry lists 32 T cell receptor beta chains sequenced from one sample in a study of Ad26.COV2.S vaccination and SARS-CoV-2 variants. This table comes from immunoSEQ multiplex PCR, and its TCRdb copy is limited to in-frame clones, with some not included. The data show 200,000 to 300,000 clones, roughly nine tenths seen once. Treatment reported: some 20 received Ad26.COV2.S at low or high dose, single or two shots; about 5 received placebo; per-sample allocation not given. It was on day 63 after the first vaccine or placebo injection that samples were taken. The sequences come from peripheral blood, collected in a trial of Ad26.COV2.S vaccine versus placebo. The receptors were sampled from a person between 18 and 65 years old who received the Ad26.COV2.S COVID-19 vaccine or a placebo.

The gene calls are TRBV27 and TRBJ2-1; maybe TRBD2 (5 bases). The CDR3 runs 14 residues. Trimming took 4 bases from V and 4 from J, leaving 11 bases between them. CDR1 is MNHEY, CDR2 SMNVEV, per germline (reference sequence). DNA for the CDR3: TGTGCCAGCAGTTCCGTCGACTATTACAATGAGCAGTTCTTC. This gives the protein CASSSVDYYNEQFF.

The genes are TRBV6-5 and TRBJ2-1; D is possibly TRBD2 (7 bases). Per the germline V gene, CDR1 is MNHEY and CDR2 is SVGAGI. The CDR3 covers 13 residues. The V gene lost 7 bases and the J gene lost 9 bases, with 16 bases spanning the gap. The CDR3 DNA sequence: TGTGCCAGCATAATTAGTGGGGGGGCTGAGCAGTTCTTC. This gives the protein CASIISGGAEQFF.

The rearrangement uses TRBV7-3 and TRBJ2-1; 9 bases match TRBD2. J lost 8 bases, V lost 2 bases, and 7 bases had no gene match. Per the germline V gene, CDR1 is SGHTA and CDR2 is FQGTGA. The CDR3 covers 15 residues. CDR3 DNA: TGTGCCAGCAGCTTATTCGCGGGGGGGCCCGATGAGCAGTTCTTC. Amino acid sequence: CASSLFAGGPDEQFF.

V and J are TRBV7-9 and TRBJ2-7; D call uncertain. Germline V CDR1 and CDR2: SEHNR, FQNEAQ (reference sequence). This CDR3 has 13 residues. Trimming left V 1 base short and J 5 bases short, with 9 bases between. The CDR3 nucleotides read TGTGCCAGCAGCTTAGTCCCGGGTAACGAGCAGTACTTC. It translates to CASSLVPGNEQYF.

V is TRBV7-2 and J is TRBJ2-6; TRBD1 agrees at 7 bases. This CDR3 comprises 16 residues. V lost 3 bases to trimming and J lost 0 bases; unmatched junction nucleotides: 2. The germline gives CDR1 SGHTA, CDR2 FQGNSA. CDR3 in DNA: TGTGCCAGCAGCTTCGGACAGGCCTCTGGGGCCAACGTCCTGACTTTC. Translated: CASSFGQASGANVLTF.

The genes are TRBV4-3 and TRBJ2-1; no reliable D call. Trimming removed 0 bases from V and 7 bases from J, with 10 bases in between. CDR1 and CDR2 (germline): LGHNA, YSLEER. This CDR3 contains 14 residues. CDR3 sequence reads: CASSQDLEPNEQFF. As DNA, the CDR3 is TGCGCCAGCAGCCAAGATCTGGAGCCGAATGAGCAGTTCTTC.

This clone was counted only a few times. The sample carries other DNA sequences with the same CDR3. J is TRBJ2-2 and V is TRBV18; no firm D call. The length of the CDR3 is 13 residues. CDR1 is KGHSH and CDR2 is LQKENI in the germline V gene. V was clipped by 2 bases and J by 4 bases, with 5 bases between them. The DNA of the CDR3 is TGTGCCAGCTCACCAGGGGTCACCGGGGAGCTGTTTTTT. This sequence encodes CASSPGVTGELFF. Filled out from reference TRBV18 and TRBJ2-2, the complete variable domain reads NAGVMQNPRHLVRRRGQEARLRCSPMKGHSHVYWYRQLPEEGLKFMVYLQKENIIDESGMPKERFSAEFPKEGPSILRIQQVVRGDSAAYFCASSPGVTGELFFGEGSRLTVL.

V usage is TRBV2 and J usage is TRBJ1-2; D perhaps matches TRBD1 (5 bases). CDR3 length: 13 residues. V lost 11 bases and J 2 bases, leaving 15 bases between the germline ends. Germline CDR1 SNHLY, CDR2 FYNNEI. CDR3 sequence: CAARPGQNYGYTF. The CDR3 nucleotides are TGTGCCGCTAGGCCAGGGCAAAACTATGGCTACACCTTC.

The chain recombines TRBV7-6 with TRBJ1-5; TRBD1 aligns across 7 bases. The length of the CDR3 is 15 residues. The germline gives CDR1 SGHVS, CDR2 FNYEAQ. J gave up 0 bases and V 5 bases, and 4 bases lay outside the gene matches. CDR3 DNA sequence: TGTGCCAGCAGCCGAAACAGGGGTAGCAATCAGCCCCAGCATTTT. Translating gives CASSRNRGSNQPQHF.

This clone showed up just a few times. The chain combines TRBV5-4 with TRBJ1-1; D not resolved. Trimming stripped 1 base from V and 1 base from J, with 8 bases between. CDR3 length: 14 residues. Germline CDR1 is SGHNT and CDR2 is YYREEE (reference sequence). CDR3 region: CASSLFGRNTEAFF. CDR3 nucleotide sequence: TGTGCCAGCAGCTTGTTTGGGCGGAACACTGAAGCTTTCTTT.

CDR3: CASSINAGLYEQYF. CDR3 DNA: TGTGCCAGTAGTATCAACGCGGGGCTTTACGAGCAGTACTTC. The gene calls are TRBV19 and TRBJ2-7; D may be TRBD2 (6 bases). Germline CDR1 reads LNHDA; CDR2 reads SQIVND (reference sequence). Trimming took off 3 bases at V and 4 bases at J, with 13 bases between the two ends. The CDR3 has 14 amino acids.

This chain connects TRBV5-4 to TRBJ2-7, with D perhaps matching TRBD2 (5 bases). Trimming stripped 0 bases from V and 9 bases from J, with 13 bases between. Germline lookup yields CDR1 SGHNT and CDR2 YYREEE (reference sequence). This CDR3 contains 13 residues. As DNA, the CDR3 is TGTGCCAGCAGCTTGGAGGCTTCTGGGAGGCAGTACGTC. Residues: CASSLEASGRQYV.

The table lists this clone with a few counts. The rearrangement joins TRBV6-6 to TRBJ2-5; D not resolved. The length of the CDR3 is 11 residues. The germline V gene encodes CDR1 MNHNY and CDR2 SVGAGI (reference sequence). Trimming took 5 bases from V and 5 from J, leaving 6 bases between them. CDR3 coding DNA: TGTGCCAGCAGTACCCGGGAGACCCAGTACTTC. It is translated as CASSTRETQYF.

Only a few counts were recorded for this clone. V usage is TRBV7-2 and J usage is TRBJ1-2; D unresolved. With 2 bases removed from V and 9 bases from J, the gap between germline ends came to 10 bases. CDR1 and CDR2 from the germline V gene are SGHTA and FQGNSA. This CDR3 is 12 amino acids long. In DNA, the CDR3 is TGTGCCAGCAGCTTAACGCACGGCAGCTACACCTTC. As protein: CASSLTHGSYTF.

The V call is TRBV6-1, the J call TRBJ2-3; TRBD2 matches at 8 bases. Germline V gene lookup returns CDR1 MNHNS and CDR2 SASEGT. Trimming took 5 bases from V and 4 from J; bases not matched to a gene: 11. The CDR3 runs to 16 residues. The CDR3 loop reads CASSKGTRRIADTQYF. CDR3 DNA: TGTGCCAGCAGTAAAGGGACTAGGAGAATAGCAGATACGCAGTATTTT.

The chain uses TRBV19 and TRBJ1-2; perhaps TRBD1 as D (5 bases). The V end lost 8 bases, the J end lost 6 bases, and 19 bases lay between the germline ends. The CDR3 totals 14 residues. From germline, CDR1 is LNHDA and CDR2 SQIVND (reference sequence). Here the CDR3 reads CASRRGGGVDGYTF. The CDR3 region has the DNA TGTGCCAGTCGCCGAGGTGGAGGGGTCGATGGCTACACCTTC.

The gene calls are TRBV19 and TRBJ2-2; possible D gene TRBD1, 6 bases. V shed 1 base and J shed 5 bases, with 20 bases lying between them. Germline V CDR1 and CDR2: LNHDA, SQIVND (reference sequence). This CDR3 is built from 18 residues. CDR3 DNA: TGTGCCAGTAGTATAGGGGGCGGTGAGGGCAGGGGAACCGGGGAGCTGTTTTTT. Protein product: CASSIGGGEGRGTGELFF.

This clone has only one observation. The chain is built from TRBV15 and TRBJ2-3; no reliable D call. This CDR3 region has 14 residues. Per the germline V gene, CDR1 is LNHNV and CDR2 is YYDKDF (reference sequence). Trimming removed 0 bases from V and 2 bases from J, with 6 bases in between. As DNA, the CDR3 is TGTGCCACCAGCAGAGATCTGGTCACAGATACGCAGTATTTT. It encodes CATSRDLVTDTQYF.

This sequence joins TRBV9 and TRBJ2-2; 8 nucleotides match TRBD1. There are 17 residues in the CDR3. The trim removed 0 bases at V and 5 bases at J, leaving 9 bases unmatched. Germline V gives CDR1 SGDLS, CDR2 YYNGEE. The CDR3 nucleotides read TGTGCCAGCAGCGTAGCGGGGCAGGGGGCGATAACCGGGGAGCTGTTTTTT. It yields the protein CASSVAGQGAITGELFF.

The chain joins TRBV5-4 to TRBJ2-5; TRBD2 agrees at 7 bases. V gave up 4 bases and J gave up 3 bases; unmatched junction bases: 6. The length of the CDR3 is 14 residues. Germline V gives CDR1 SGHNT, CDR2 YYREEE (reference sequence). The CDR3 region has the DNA TGTGCCAGCAGCACCCCTCGGGGGGAAGAGACCCAGTACTTC. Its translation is CASSTPRGEETQYF.

The CDR3 protein is CASSQAAGDGREQYF. In nucleotides, the CDR3 is TGTGCCAGCAGCCAAGCAGCGGGGGATGGTCGCGAGCAGTACTTC. The chain recombines TRBV4-2 with TRBJ2-7, with TRBD2 matching 8 bases. The trim removed 1 base at V and 6 bases at J, leaving 8 bases unmatched. CDR3 length equals 15 residues. Germline V gene sequence: CDR1 LGHNA, CDR2 YNFKEQ.

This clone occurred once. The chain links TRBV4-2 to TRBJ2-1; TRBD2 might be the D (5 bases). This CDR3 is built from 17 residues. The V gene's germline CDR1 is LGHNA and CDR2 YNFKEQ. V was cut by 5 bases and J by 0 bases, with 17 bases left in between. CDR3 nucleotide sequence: TGTGCCAGCAGCAGACCACCGGCTAGCAGCTCCTACAATGAGCAGTTCTTC. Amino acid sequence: CASSRPPASSSYNEQFF.

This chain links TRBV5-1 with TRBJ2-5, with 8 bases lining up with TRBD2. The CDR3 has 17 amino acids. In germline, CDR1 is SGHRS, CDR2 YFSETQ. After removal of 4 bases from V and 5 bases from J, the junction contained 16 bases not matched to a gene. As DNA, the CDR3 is TGCGCCAGCAGCCCCCTCGGGGGGGTAACCCGAATGGAGACCCAGTACTTC. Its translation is CASSPLGGVTRMETQYF.

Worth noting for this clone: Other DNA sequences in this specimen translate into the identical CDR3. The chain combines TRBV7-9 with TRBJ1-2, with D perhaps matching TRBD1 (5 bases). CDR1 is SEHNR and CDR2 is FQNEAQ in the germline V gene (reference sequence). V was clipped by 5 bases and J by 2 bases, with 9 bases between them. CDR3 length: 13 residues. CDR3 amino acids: CASSPQGNYGYTF. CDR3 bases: TGTGCCAGCAGCCCTCAGGGAAACTATGGCTACACCTTC.

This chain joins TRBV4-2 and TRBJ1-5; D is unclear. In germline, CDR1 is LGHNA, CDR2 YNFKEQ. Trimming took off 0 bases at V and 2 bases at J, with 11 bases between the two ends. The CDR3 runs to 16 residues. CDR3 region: CASSQDPVRGNQPQHF. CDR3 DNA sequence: TGTGCCAGCAGCCAAGATCCGGTGAGGGGCAATCAGCCCCAGCATTTT.

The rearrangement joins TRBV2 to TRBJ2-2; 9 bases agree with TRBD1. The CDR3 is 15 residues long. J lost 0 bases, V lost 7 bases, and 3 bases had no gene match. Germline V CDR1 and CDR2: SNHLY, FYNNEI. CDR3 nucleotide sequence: TGTGCCAGCAAGAGGACAGGGGCGAACACCGGGGAGCTGTTTTTT. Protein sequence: CASKRTGANTGELFF.

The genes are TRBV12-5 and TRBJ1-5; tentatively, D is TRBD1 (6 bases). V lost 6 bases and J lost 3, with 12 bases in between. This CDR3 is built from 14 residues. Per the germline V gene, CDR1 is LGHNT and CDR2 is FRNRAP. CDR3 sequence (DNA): TGTGCTAGTGGACGCGACAGGATCAATCAGCCCCAGCATTTT. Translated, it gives CASGRDRINQPQHF. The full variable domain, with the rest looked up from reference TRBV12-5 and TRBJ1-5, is DARVTQTPRHKVTEMGQEVTMRCQPILGHNTVFWYRQTMMQGLELLAYFRNRAPLDDSGMPKDRFSAEMPDATLATLKIQPSEPRDSAVYFCASGRDRINQPQHFGDGTRLSIL.

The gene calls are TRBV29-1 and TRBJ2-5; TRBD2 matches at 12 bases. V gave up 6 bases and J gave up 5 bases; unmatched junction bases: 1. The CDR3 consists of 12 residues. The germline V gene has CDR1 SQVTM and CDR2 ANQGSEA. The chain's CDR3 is CSVGTSGETQYF. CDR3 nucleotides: TGCAGCGTCGGGACTAGCGGGGAGACCCAGTACTTC. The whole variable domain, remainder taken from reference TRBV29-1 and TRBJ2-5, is SAVISQKPSRDICQRGTSLTIQCQVDSQVTMMFWYRQQPGQSLTLIATANQGSEATYESGFVIDKFPISRPNLTFSTLTVSNMSPEDSSIYLCSVGTSGETQYFGPGTRLLVL.

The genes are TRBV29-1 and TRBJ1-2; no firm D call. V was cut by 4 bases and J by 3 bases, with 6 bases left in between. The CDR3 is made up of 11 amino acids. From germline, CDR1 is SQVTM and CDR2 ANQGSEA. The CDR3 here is CSVVGYYGYTF. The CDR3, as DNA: TGCAGCGTTGTGGGGTACTATGGCTACACCTTC.

CDR3 loop: CASSAGDSNSPLHF. In nucleotides, the CDR3 is TGTGCCAGCAGCGCAGGGGATTCAAATTCACCCCTCCACTTT. V gene TRBV2 combines with J gene TRBJ1-6, with D tentatively TRBD1 (6 bases). From germline, CDR1 is SNHLY and CDR2 FYNNEI. This CDR3 is 14 amino acids long. Trimming shortened V by 6 bases and J by 7 bases, and 13 bases separated the two germline ends.

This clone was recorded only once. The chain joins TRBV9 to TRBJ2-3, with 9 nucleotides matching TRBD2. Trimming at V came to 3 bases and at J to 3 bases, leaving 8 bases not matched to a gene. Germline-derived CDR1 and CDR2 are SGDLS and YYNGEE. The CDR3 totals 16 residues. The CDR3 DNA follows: TGTGCCAGCAGCGCCCTAGCGGGATCAATAACAGATACGCAGTATTTT. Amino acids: CASSALAGSITDTQYF.

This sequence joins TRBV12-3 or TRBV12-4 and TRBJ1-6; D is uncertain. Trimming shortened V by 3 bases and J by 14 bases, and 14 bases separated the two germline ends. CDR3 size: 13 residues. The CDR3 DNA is TGTGCCAGCAGTTTTTGGGGTCCGACGGCCCTCCACTTT. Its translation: CASSFWGPTALHF.